The present T cell receptor beta chain was sequenced within a study of human T cells and chemical hapten exposure. Time point meaning: pre-sensitization, week 0. This sample's treatment: therapeutic diphenylcyclopropenone sensitization with weekly scalp DPC. Every patch test was put on after a blood sample was taken. V was trimmed by 6 bases and J by 5 bases, leaving 5 bases between them. The CDR3 covers 11 residues. CDR1 is MNHEY and CDR2 is SMNVEV in the germline V gene (reference sequence). This clonotype was found many times. A single record per CDR3 protein comes from TCRdb applying MiXCR to the RACE reads. The sample yields 80,000 to 95,000 distinct CDR3 sequences, around 10% seen once.

The source of this sequence is a woman aged 40 to 50 with alopecia areata. Some clones in this sample may be carry-over from other donors' samples. This rearrangement joins TRBV27 to TRBJ2-1; no firm D call. The input for sequencing was whole blood, taken in connection with sensitization to the hapten diphenylcyclopropenone (DPC). CDR3 sequence: CASRRNNEQFF. CDR3 bases: TGTGCCAGCAGGAGAAACAATGAGCAGTTCTTC.